Sequencing of this T cell receptor beta chain was carried out in a study of shared clonotypes between healthy human individuals. Overall study: A couple of women and three men aged 18 to 49 made up the donors.

The unsorted samples took 90 million or so PBMCs to get genomic DNA. The CDR3 sequence is 18 residues long. Germline CDR1 and CDR2: MDHEN and SYDVKM. V was clipped by 2 bases and J by 4 bases; unmatched bases: 14. Using immunoSEQ multiplex PCR, the repertoire was profiled, and TCRdb retains in-frame clones only, with some absent. The table shows around 500,000 clones, with 81% occurring only once. The chain carries TRBV28 and TRBJ2-3; 8 bases map to TRBD2. Material for sequencing was PBMCs. The sequence was collected from a woman aged 40 to 55 in good health. Some clones in this sample may be carry-over from other donors' samples. CDR3: CASSLIGFGSGSADTQYF. The CDR3 nucleotides read TGTGCCAGCAGTTTAATTGGGTTTGGGAGCGGGAGCGCAGATACGCAGTATTTT.